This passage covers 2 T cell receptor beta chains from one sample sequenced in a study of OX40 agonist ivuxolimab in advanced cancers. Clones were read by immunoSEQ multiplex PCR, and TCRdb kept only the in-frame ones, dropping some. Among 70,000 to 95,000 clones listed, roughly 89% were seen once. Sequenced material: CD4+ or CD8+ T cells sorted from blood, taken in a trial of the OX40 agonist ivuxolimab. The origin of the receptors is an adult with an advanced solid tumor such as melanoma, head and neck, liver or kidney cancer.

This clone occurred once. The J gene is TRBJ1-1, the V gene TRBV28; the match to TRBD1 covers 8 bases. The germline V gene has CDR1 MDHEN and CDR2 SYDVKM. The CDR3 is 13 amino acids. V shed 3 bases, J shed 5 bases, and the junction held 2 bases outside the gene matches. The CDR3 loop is CASSFRGPTEAFF. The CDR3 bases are TGTGCCAGCAGTTTCAGGGGGCCAACTGAAGCTTTCTTT. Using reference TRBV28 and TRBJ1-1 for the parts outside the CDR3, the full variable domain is DVKVTQSSRYLVKRTGEKVFLECVQDMDHENMFWYRQDPGLGLRLIYFSYDVKMKEKGDIPEGYSVSREKKERFSLILESASTNQTSMYLCASSFRGPTEAFFGQGTRLTVV.

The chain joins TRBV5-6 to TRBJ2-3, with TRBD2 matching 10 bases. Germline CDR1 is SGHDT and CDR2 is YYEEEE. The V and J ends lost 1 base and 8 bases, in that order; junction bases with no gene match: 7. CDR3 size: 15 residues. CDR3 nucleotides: TGTGCCAGCAGCTTGTTAAAGCGGGAGGGGGGTACGCAGTATTTT. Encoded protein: CASSLLKREGGTQYF.